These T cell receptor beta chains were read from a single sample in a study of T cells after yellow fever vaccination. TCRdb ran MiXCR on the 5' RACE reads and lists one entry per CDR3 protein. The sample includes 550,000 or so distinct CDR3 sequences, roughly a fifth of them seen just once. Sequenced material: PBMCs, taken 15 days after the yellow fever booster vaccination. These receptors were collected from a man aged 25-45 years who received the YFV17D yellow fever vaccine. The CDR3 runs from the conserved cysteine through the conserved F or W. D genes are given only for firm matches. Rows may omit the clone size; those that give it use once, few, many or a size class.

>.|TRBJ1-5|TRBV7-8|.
CASSPSGGASNQPQHF
TGTGCCAGCAGCCCCTCCGGGGGGGCCAGCAATCAGCCCCAGCATTTT
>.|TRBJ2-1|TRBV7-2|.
CASSLGDTTYNEQFF
TGTGCCAGCAGCTTAGGAGATACGACCTACAATGAGCAGTTCTTC
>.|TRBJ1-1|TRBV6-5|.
CASSQRGSEAFF
TGTGCCAGCAGTCAACGGGGGAGTGAAGCTTTCTTT
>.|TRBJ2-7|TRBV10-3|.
CAISDPGRKPYEQYF
TGTGCCATCAGTGACCCGGGACGGAAACCCTACGAGCAGTACTTC
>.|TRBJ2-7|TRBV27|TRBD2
CASSFLGGGSSYEQYF
TGTGCCAGCAGTTTCCTCGGCGGGGGGAGCTCCTACGAGCAGTACTTC
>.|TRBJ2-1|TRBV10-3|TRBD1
CAIRGDRGNNEQFF
TGTGCCATCCGGGGAGACAGGGGAAACAATGAGCAGTTCTTC
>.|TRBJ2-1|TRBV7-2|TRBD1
CASSPVHRDSWDNEQFF
TGTGCCAGCAGCCCGGTACACAGGGACAGCTGGGACAATGAGCAGTTCTTC
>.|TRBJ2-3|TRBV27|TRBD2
CASSSRGGLSTDTQYF
TGTGCCAGCAGTTCCCGGGGGGGACTCTCCACAGATACGCAGTATTTT
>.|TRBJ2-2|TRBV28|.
CASSIPQGIGELFF
TGTGCCAGCAGTATTCCCCAGGGGATCGGGGAGCTGTTTTTT
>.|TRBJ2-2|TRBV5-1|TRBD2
CASSFAGANTGELFF
TGCGCCAGCAGCTTCGCGGGGGCGAACACCGGGGAGCTGTTTTTT
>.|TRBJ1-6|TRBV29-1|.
CSVVDSPLHF
TGCAGCGTTGTTGACTCACCCCTCCACTTT
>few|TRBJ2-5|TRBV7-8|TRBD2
CASSLEPRDYKETQYF
TGTGCCAGCAGCTTAGAACCCAGGGACTACAAAGAGACCCAGTACTTC
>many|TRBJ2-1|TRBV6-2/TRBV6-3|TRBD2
CASTVGGVIAGASEQFF
TGTGCCAGCACAGTCGGAGGGGTAATAGCGGGAGCATCTGAGCAGTTCTTC
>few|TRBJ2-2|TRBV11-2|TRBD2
CASSLEGTSNGELFF
TGTGCCAGCAGTCTAGAGGGGACTAGCAACGGGGAGCTGTTTTTT
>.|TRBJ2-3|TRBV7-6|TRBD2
CASSFRAGLASDTQYF
TGTGCCAGCAGCTTTCGGGCGGGACTAGCATCGGATACGCAGTATTTT
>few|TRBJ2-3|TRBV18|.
CASSPMFSGQDTQYF
TGTGCCAGCTCACCAATGTTCTCGGGCCAAGATACGCAGTATTTT
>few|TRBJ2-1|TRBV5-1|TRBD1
CASRRDRVNEQFF
TGCGCCAGCCGTCGGGACAGGGTTAATGAGCAGTTCTTC
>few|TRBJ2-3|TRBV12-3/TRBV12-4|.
CASSFSGDGTDTQYF
TGTGCCAGCAGTTTTTCCGGAGACGGCACAGATACGCAGTATTTT
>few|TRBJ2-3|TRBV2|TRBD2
CARLAGEGTQYF
TGTGCCAGACTAGCGGGAGAAGGAACGCAGTATTTT
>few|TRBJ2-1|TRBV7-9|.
CASSLLTGSSYNEQFF
TGTGCCAGCAGCCTACTGACAGGTAGCTCCTACAATGAGCAGTTCTTC
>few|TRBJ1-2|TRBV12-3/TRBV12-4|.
CASSLARDGGYTF
TGTGCCAGCAGTTTAGCCAGGGACGGAGGCTACACCTTC
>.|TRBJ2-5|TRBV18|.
CASSHGVEETQYF
TGTGCCAGCTCACACGGGGTCGAAGAGACCCAGTACTTC
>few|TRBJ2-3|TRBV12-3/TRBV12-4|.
CASSLKGQVDTQYF
TGTGCCAGCAGTTTAAAGGGTCAAGTGGATACGCAGTATTTT
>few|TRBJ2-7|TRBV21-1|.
CASSKSITGSSYEQYF
TGTGCCAGCAGCAAATCCATCACAGGGTCCTCCTACGAGCAGTACTTC
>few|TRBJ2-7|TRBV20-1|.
CSARDRLGSYEQYF
TGCAGTGCTAGAGATCGACTAGGATCCTACGAGCAGTACTTC
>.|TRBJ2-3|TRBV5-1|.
CASSGGQNTDTQYF
TGCGCCAGCAGCGGAGGACAGAACACAGATACGCAGTATTTT
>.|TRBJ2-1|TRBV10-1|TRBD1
CASSDPGQGRRNEQFF
TGCGCCAGCAGTGATCCGGGACAGGGGCGAAGGAATGAGCAGTTCTTC
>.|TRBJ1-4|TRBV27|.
CASSPSRAREKLFF
TGTGCCAGCAGTCCTAGCAGGGCCAGGGAAAAACTGTTTTTT
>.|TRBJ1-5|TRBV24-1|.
CATSEGSQPQHF
TGTGCCACCAGTGAGGGATCCCAGCCCCAGCATTTT
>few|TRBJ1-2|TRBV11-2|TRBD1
CASSLVPGGDGYTF
TGTGCCAGCAGCTTAGTCCCAGGGGGCGATGGCTACACCTTC
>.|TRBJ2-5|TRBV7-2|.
CASSLVAGGAQETQYF
TGTGCCAGCAGCTTAGTTGCTGGCGGGGCACAAGAGACCCAGTACTTC
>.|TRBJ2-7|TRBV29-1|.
CSAGFGVGVRDEQYF
TGCAGCGCCGGATTCGGTGTGGGAGTTCGGGACGAGCAGTACTTC